This TCR beta chain is from a study of neurological immune-mediated disorders. Overall study results and limits: The greatest TCR clonal expansion occurred in HTLV-1-associated myelopathy and the least in multiple sclerosis, which fell below healthy controls.

Stored at -80 C, 2 million PBMCs were the source of the unsorted libraries. The CDR3 totals 14 residues. Germline CDR1 is KGHDR and CDR2 is SFDVKD. V was pared by 3 bases and J by 6 bases, with 11 bases between. In its sample, this clonotype was seen many times. Its specificity is unknown. cDNA synthesis was performed by 5'RACE with 10-nucleotide random UMIs. TCRdb re-called the 5' RACE reads through MiXCR, storing one row per CDR3 protein. Of about 60,000 distinct CDR3 sequences listed, 3.5% to 4.5% are singletons. Sample: PBMCs. This TCR was recovered from a woman in her forties or fifties with multiple sclerosis. The rearrangement uses TRBV24-1 and TRBJ2-1, with no clear D. CDR3 DNA: TGTGCCACCAGTGATACCGACAAACCCAATGAGCAGTTCTTC. Translation gives CATSDTDKPNEQFF.